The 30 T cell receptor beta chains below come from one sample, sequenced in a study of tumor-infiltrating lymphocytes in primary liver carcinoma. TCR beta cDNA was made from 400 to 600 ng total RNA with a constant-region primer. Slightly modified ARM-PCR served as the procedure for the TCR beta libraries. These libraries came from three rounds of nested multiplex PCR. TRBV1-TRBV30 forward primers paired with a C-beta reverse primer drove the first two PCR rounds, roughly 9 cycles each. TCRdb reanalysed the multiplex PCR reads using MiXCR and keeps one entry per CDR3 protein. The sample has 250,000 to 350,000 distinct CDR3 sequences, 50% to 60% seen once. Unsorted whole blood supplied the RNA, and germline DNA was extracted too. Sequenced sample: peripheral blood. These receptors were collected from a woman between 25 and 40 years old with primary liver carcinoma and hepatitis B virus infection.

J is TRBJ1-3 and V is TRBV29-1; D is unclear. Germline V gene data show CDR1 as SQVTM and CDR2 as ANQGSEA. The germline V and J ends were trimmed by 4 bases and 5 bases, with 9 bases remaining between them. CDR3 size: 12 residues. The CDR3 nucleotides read TGCAGCGTTGTGGATTCTAGAAACACCATATATTTT. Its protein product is CSVVDSRNTIYF.

CDR3 coding DNA: TGTGCCAGCAACCGATGGCGAGGGGGCCAAGAGACCCAGTACTTC. Translating it yields CASNRWRGGQETQYF. The chain has TRBV6-2 or TRBV6-3 and TRBJ2-5, with a possible D match to TRBD1 (6 bases). This CDR3 comprises 15 residues. The V gene's germline CDR1 is MNHEY and CDR2 SVGEGT. V was trimmed by 7 bases and J by 1 base, leaving 16 bases between them.

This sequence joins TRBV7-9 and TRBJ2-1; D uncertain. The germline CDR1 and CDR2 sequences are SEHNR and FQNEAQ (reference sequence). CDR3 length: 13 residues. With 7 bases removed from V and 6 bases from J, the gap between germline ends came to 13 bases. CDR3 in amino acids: CASNLGLGNEQFF. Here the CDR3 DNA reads TGTGCCAGCAACCTAGGCTTGGGCAATGAGCAGTTCTTC.

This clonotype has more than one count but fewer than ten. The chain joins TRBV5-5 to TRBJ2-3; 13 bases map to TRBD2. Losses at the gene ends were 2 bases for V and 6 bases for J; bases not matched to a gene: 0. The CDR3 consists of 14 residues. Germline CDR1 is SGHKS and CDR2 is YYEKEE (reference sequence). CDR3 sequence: CASSLLAGGDTQYF. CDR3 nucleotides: TGTGCCAGCAGCTTACTAGCGGGAGGGGATACGCAGTATTTT.

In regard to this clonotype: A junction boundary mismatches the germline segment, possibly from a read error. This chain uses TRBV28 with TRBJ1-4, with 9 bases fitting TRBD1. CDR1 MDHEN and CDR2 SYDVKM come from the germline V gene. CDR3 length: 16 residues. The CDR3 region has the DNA TGTGCCAGCAGCTGGACCGGGACAGGGAAAAGGGAAAGACTGTTTTTT. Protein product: CASSWTGTGKRERLFF.

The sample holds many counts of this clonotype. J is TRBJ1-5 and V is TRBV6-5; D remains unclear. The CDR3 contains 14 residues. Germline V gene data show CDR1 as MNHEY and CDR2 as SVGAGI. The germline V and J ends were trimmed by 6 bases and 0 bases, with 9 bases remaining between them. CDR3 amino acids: CASRQDGSNQPQHF. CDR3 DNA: TGTGCCAGCAGGCAGGACGGTAGCAATCAGCCCCAGCATTTT.

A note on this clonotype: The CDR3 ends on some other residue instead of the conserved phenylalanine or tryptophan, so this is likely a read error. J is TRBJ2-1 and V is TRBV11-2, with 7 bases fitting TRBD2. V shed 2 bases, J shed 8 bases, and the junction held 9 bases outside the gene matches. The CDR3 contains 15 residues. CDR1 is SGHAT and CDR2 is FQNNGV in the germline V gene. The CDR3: CASSLRLAGDYEQFI. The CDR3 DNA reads TGTGCCAGCAGCTTAAGACTGGCGGGAGATTATGAGCAGTTCATC.

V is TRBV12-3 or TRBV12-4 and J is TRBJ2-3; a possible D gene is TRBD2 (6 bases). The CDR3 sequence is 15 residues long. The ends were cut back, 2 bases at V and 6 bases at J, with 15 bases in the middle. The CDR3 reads CASSLRATRGDTQYF. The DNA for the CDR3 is TGTGCCAGCAGTTTAAGGGCGACTAGAGGGGATACGCAGTATTTT.

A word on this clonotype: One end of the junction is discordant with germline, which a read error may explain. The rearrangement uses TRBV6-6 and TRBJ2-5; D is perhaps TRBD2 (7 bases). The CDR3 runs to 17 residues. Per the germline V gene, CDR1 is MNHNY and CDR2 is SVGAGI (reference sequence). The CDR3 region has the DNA TGTGCCAGCAGTTATCCAAGGGGGGGTAGTCAGAAAGAGTCCCAGTACTTC. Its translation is CASSYPRGGSQKESQYF.

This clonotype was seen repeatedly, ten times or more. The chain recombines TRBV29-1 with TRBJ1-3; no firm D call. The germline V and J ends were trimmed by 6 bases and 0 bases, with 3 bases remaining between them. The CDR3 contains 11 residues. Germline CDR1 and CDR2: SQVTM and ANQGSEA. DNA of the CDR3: TGCAGCGTACCCTCTGGAAACACCATATATTTT. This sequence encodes CSVPSGNTIYF.

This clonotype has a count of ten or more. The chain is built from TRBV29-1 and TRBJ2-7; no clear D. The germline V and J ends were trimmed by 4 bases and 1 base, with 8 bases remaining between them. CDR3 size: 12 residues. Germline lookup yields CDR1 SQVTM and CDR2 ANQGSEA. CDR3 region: CSVASNSYEQYF. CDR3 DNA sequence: TGCAGCGTTGCTTCGAATTCCTACGAGCAGTACTTC.

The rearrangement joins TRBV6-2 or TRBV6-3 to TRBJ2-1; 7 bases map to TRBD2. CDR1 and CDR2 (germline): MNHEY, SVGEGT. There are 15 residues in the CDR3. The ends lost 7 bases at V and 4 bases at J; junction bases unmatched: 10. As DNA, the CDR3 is TGTGCCAGCAACAACAGGACTAGAGAATACAATGAGCAGTTCTTC. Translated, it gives CASNNRTREYNEQFF.

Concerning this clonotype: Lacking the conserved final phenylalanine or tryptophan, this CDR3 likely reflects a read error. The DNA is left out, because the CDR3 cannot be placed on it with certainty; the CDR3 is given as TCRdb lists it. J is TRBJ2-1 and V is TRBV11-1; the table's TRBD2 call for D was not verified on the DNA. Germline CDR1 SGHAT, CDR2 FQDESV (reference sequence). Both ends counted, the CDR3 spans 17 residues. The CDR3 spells CASSPWEAGGRVDEQLS.

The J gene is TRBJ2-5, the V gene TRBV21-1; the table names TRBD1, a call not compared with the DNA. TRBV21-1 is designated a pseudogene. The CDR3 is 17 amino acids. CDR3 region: CASSNTTGQGEDETQYF. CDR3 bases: TGTGCCAGCAGCAATACTACCGGACAGGGAGAGGACGAGACCCAGTACTTC.

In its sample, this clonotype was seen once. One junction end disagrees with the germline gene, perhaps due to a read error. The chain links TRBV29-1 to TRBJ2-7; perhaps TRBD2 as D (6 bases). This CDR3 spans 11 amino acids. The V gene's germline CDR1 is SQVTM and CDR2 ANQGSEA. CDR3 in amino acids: CRVILDYKQYF. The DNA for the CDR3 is TGCAGAGTTATTCTGGACTACAAGCAGTACTTC.

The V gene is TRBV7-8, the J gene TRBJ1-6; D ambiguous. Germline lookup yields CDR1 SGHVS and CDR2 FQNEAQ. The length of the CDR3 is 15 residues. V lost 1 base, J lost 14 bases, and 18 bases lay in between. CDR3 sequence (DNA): TGTGCCAGCAGCTTAGGACCTGTCAATTTTGAGGCCCTCCACTTT. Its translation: CASSLGPVNFEALHF. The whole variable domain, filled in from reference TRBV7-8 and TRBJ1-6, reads GAGVSQSPRYKVAKRGQDVALRCDPISGHVSLFWYQQALGQGPEFLTYFQNEAQLDKSGLPSDRFFAERPEGSVSTLKIQRTQQEDSAVYLCASSLGPVNFEALHFGNGTRLTVT.

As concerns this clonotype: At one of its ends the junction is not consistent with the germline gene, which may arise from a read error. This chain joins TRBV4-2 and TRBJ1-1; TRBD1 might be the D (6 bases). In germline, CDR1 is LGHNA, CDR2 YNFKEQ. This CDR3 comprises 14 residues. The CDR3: CTSSQEGGSTEAFF. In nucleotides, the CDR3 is TGTACCAGCAGCCAAGAAGGGGGGTCCACTGAAGCTTTCTTT.

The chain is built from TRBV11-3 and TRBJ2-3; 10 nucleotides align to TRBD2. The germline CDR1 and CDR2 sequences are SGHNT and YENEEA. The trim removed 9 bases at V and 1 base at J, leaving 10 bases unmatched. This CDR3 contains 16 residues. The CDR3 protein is CARSATGTSGTDTQYF. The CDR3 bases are TGTGCCAGGAGCGCAACCGGGACTAGCGGCACAGATACGCAGTATTTT.

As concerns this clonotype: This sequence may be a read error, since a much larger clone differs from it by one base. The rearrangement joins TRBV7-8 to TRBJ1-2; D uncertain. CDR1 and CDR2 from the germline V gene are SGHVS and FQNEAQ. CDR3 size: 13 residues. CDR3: CANSLAANYGYTF. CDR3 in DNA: TGTGCCAACAGCTTAGCTGCTAACTATGGCTACACCTTC.

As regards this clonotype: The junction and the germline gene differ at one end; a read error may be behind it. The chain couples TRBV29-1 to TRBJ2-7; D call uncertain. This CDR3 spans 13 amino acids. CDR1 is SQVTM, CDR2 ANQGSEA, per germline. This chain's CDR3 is CRVVAPSPYEQYF. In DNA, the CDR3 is TGCCGCGTTGTTGCCCCCAGCCCCTACGAGCAGTACTTC.

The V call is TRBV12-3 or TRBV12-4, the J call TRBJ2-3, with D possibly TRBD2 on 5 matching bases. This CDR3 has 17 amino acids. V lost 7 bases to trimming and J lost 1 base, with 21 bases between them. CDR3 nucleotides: TGTGCCAGCACATTAGGACTCGACCTCGGTGGCACAGATACGCAGTATTTT. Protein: CASTLGLDLGGTDTQYF.

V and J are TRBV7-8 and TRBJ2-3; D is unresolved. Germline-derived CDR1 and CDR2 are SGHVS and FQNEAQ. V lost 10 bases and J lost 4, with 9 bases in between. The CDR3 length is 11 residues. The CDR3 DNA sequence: TGTGCCACTGTCGCCCCAGATACGCAGTATTTT. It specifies CATVAPDTQYF.

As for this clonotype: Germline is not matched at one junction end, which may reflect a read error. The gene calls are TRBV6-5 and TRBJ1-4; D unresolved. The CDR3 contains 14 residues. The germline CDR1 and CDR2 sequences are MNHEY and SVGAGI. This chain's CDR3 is CVSSRSINSEKLFF. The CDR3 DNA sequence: TGTGTCAGCAGCAGAAGTATAAACTCTGAAAAACTGTTTTTT.

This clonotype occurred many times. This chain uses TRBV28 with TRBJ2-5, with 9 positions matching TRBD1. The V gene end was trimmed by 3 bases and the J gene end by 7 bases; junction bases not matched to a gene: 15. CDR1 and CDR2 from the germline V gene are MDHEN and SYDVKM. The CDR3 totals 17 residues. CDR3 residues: CASSFGFSGTGFGTQYF. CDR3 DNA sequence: TGTGCCAGCAGTTTTGGGTTTTCGGGGACAGGGTTTGGGACCCAGTACTTC. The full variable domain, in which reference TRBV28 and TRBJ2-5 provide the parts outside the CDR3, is DVKVTQSSRYLVKRTGEKVFLECVQDMDHENMFWYRQDPGLGLRLIYFSYDVKMKEKGDIPEGYSVSREKKERFSLILESASTNQTSMYLCASSFGFSGTGFGTQYFGPGTRLLVL.

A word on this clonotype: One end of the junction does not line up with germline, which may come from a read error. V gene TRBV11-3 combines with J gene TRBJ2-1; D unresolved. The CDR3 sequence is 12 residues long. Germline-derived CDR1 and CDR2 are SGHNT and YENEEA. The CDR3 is CASSSPSIELFF. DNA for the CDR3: TGTGCCAGCAGCTCGCCTTCGATTGAGCTGTTCTTC.

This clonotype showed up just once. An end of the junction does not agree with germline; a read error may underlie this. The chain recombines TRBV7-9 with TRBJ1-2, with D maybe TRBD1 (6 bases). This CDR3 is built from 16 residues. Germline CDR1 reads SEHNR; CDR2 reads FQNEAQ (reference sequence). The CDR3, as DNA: TGTGTCAGCAGCCCGCACGTTGGGGGGCGATGGGATGGCTACACCTTC. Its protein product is CVSSPHVGGRWDGYTF.

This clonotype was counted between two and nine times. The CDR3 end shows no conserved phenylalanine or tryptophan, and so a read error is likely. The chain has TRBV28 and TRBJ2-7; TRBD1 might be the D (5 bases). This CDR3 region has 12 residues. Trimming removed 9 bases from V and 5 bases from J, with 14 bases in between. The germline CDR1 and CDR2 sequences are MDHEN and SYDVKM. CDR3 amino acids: CASGQGMDEQYL. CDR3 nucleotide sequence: TGTGCCAGTGGTCAGGGAATGGACGAGCAGTACCTC.

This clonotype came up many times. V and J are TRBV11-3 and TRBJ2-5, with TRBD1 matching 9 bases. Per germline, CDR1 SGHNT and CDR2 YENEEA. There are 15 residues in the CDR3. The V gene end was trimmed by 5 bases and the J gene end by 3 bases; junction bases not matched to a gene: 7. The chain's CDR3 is CASSAGTGKEETQYF. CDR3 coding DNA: TGTGCCAGCAGCGCAGGGACAGGGAAGGAAGAGACCCAGTACTTC.

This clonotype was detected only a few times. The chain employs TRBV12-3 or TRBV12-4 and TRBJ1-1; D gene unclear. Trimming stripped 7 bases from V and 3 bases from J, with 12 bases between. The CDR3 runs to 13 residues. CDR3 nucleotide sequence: TGTGCCAGCAAGGATCGTGGTTACACTGAAGCTTTCTTT. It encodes CASKDRGYTEAFF.

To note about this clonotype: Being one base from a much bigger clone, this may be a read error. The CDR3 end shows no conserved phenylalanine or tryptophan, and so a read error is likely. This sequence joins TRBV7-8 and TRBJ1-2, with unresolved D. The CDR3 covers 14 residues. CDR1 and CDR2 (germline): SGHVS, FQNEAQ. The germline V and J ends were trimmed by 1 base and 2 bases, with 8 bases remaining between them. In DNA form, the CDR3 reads TGTGCCAGCAGCTTAGAGGGCAGAAACTATGGCTACACCCTC. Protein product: CASSLEGRNYGYTL.